The clone carrying this T cell receptor beta chain has a handful of counts. Its cognate antigen is unknown. V was cut by 1 base and J by 3 bases, with 16 bases left in between. This CDR3 has 16 residues. TCRdb recomputed calls from the 5' RACE reads with MiXCR, one row per CDR3 protein. The sample has 180,000 or so distinct CDR3 sequences; 16% are singletons. The data derive from a study of T-cell memory formation after mild COVID-19. Study at large: TCR clusters were largely donor specific. Study results and caveats: Later expanders leaned CD4+, whereas day 15 to 85 contracting clones were balanced CD4/CD8. Shrinking CD4+ clones resided mostly in CM and EM, and CD8+ ones in EMRA. Unconfirmed was the SARS-CoV-2 specificity of second-wave clones that peaked on day 37.

The V and J genes are TRBV12-3 or TRBV12-4 and TRBJ2-7, with D possibly TRBD2 on 6 matching bases. The sequencing input was PBMCs or a T cell subset sorted from them (not recorded which). This TCR came from an adult woman who had mild COVID-19 (a few samples of this study predate the infection). Cell type and time point are not known. The CDR3 region has the DNA TGTGCCAGCAGTTTAGTCCTCGGGCTAGCGCGCTACGAGCAGTACTTC. It is translated as CASSLVLGLARYEQYF.